A single sample gave rise to the 19 T cell receptor beta chains below, sequenced in a study of beta chain features in type 1 diabetes. Study outcomes and limitations: Shorter TCRB CDR3s, moderately but significantly so, marked every one of the four CD4+ subsets in Type 1 diabetes patients.

No antigens are known for them. The sequenced template was cDNA made from the entire isolated RNA. The protocol was immunoSEQ multiplex PCR, while the TCRdb copy is restricted to in-frame clones and leaves out a portion. There are some 150,000 clones in the sample; 9% occur only once, and 0.7% lies in the top ten. Sequenced input: central memory CD4+ T cells from blood. The source is a woman under 40 with type 1 diabetes.

This clone was observed a handful of times. Other nucleotide sequences in the sample specify the same CDR3. The chain employs TRBV18 and TRBJ1-1; 7 positions match TRBD1. Germline V gene sequence: CDR1 KGHSH, CDR2 LQKENI. The CDR3 sequence is 13 residues long. Trimming at V came to 2 bases and at J to 3 bases, leaving 0 bases not matched to a gene. CDR3 region: CASSPTGDTEAFF. In nucleotides, the CDR3 is TGTGCCAGCTCACCAACAGGGGACACTGAAGCTTTCTTT.

This clone was counted only a few times. CDR3 loop: CASSVGPWTSGRNSGANVLTF. CDR3 DNA sequence: TGTGCCAGCAGCGTAGGCCCCTGGACTAGCGGGAGGAACTCTGGGGCCAACGTCCTGACTTTC. The rearrangement joins TRBV9 to TRBJ2-6; 14 bases map to TRBD2. The germline V gene has CDR1 SGDLS and CDR2 YYNGEE. Unmatched junction bases numbered 8, after V lost 0 bases and J lost 0 bases. The CDR3 sequence is 21 residues long.

This clone was detected only a few times. The rearrangement uses TRBV27 and TRBJ2-1; TRBD2 matches at 7 bases. Germline lookup yields CDR1 MNHEY and CDR2 SMNVEV (reference sequence). V gave up 5 bases and J gave up 0 bases; unmatched junction bases: 7. CDR3 length: 16 amino acids. The CDR3 DNA follows: TGTGCCAGCAGTCCACCCTGGACTAGCTCCTACAATGAGCAGTTCTTC. Its protein is CASSPPWTSSYNEQFF.

This rearrangement joins TRBV28 to TRBJ2-7; D unresolved. Germline values: CDR1 MDHEN, CDR2 SYDVKM. The CDR3 contains 13 residues. Between the trimmed V and J ends, which lost 5 bases and 1 base, there was a span of 9 bases. CDR3 sequence reads: CASSPIRSYEQYF. CDR3 in DNA: TGTGCCAGCAGTCCCATCCGGTCCTACGAGCAGTACTTC.

This chain links TRBV7-9 with TRBJ1-5, with D possibly TRBD1 on 6 matching bases. V was cut by 2 bases and J by 4 bases, with 12 bases left in between. Looked up from germline, CDR1 is SEHNR and CDR2 is FQNEAQ (reference sequence). The CDR3 has 15 amino acids. Written as DNA, the CDR3 is TGTGCCAGCAGCTTAAGGGGGGGCTCGAATCAGCCCCAGCATTTT. Protein: CASSLRGGSNQPQHF.

This chain links TRBV5-1 with TRBJ2-1; 11 nucleotides agree with TRBD2. Germline CDR1 is SGHRS and CDR2 is YFSETQ. With V trimmed by 1 base and J by 9 bases, 6 bases remained unmatched. This CDR3 has 15 amino acids. CDR3 sequence (DNA): TGCGCCAGCAGCTTGACTAGCGGGAGTCGGGTTGAGCAGTTCTTC. This translates into CASSLTSGSRVEQFF.

This clone was detected only a few times. V and J are TRBV19 and TRBJ2-5, with D maybe TRBD2 (6 bases). The CDR3 has 14 residues. Trimming left V 6 bases short and J 5 bases short, with 16 bases between. Germline V CDR1 and CDR2: LNHDA, SQIVND (reference sequence). CDR3 nucleotides: TGTGCCAGTAGCCCCGGAGGGTCCGGTGAGACCCAGTACTTC. Amino acids: CASSPGGSGETQYF.

The chain uses TRBV29-1 and TRBJ2-7; TRBD1 agrees at 9 bases. Germline V gives CDR1 SQVTM, CDR2 ANQGSEA. The CDR3 is 13 residues long. J gave up 2 bases and V 7 bases, and 6 bases lay outside the gene matches. The CDR3 bases are TGCAGCGCTGGGGACAGGGTCGCCTACGAGCAGTACTTC. Encoded protein: CSAGDRVAYEQYF.

The rearrangement uses TRBV19 and TRBJ1-5; D is perhaps TRBD1 (6 bases). This CDR3 contains 13 residues. Deletions cut 7 bases from V and 0 bases from J, with 7 bases between. The germline CDR1 and CDR2 sequences are LNHDA and SQIVND (reference sequence). The CDR3 reads CASNRDSNQPQHF. The DNA for the CDR3 is TGTGCCAGTAACAGGGATAGCAATCAGCCCCAGCATTTT.

This clone showed up just a few times. V gene TRBV5-1 combines with J gene TRBJ1-2; 7 bases are shared with TRBD1. Per germline, CDR1 SGHRS and CDR2 YFSETQ. V trimming: 4 bases; J trimming: 2 bases; junction bases outside the gene matches: 11. This CDR3 is 16 amino acids long. In DNA form, the CDR3 reads TGCGCCAGCAGCGAGCTAGCAGGGGGGCCAAACTATGGCTACACCTTC. This encodes CASSELAGGPNYGYTF.

V gene TRBV29-1 combines with J gene TRBJ1-4; 7 bases map to TRBD1. Trimming at V came to 6 bases and at J to 1 base, leaving 2 bases not matched to a gene. This CDR3 contains 13 residues. The V gene's germline CDR1 is SQVTM and CDR2 ANQGSEA. The CDR3 sequence is CSVNRGTNEKLFF. CDR3 DNA sequence: TGCAGCGTAAACAGGGGAACTAATGAAAAACTGTTTTTT.

The chain combines TRBV11-3 with TRBJ1-1; no reliable D call. V was shortened by 5 bases and J by 7 bases, with 8 bases between the two germline ends. From germline, CDR1 is SGHNT and CDR2 YENEEA. There are 11 residues in the CDR3. As DNA, the CDR3 is TGTGCCAGCAGCAGTACAGATGAAGCTTTCTTT. The encoded protein is CASSSTDEAFF.

This chain joins TRBV20-1 and TRBJ2-7; the D is unclear. The CDR3 loop spans 11 amino acids. Germline loops: CDR1 DFQATT, CDR2 SNEGSKA (reference sequence). The V and J ends lost 3 bases and 7 bases respectively, with 10 bases between them. The CDR3 region has the DNA TGCAGTGCTAGCCGGTTGCGTGAGCAGTACTTC. This codes for CSASRLREQYF.

The chain links TRBV28 to TRBJ1-5, with 9 bases fitting TRBD1. The ends lost 10 bases at V and 7 bases at J; junction bases unmatched: 8. Per the germline V gene, CDR1 is MDHEN and CDR2 is SYDVKM. CDR3 size: 13 residues. The CDR3 protein is CATQGQGGQPQHF. The CDR3 coding sequence is TGTGCCACCCAGGGACAGGGTGGACAGCCCCAGCATTTT.

This clone turned up a few times. Other DNA sequences within the sample encode an identical CDR3. The chain has TRBV7-6 and TRBJ1-5, with D hard to call. The germline V gene has CDR1 SGHVS and CDR2 FNYEAQ. The V gene lost 0 bases and the J gene lost 6 bases, with 3 bases spanning the gap. CDR3 length equals 12 residues. CDR3 sequence (DNA): TGTGCCAGCAGCTTAGCCGGTCAGCCCCAGCATTTT. Its protein product is CASSLAGQPQHF. Combining the CDR3 with reference TRBV7-6 and TRBJ1-5 gives the whole variable domain GAGVSQSPRYKVTKRGQDVALRCDPISGHVSLYWYRQALGQGPEFLTYFNYEAQQDKSGLPNDRFSAERPEGSISTLTIQRTEQRDSAMYRCASSLAGQPQHFGDGTRLSIL.

This clone was seen a few times. This rearrangement joins TRBV4-2 to TRBJ2-7, with 7 bases fitting TRBD1. J lost 4 bases, V lost 3 bases, and 9 bases had no gene match. This CDR3 has 15 residues. CDR1 is LGHNA, CDR2 YNFKEQ, per germline. DNA of the CDR3: TGTGCCAGCAGCCATACACAGGGGTCGGGGTACGAGCAGTACTTC. Protein: CASSHTQGSGYEQYF.

This clone was detected only a few times. J is TRBJ2-3 and V is TRBV7-8; possible D gene TRBD1, 6 bases. Germline V gives CDR1 SGHVS, CDR2 FQNEAQ. V lost 2 bases, J lost 4 bases, and 13 bases lay in between. The CDR3 consists of 15 residues. The CDR3 here is CASSLWTARADTQYF. The CDR3 coding sequence is TGTGCCAGCAGCTTATGGACAGCAAGGGCAGATACGCAGTATTTT.

Here the CDR3 reads CASSRRDRQVREQYF. In DNA form, the CDR3 reads TGTGCCAGCAGCCGTCGGGACAGGCAGGTTAGAGAGCAGTACTTC. The chain links TRBV5-4 to TRBJ2-7; 8 bases agree with TRBD1. The V gene's germline CDR1 is SGHNT and CDR2 YYREEE (reference sequence). The CDR3 totals 15 residues. The junction had 13 bases not matched to a gene; V was cut back by 4 bases and J by 7 bases.

This sequence joins TRBV11-1 and TRBJ2-1, with TRBD2 matching over 12 bases. Germline V CDR1 and CDR2: SGHAT, FQDESV (reference sequence). CDR3 length: 16 residues. V was clipped by 5 bases and J by 7 bases; unmatched bases: 9. As DNA, the CDR3 is TGTGCCAGCAGCCCCAGACTAGCGGGAGCGGTGAATGAGCAGTTCTTC. It specifies CASSPRLAGAVNEQFF.